These 8 T cell receptor beta chains were all obtained from the same sample, sequenced in a study of blood T cell repertoires in COVID-19. This table comes from immunoSEQ multiplex PCR, and its TCRdb copy is limited to in-frame clones, with some not included. The sample includes under 250,000 clones, under 90% of them seen just once. Sequencing input: peripheral blood. The receptors come from a man aged 55-75 years who had recovered from COVID-19.

This chain uses TRBV5-4 with TRBJ1-2; weak D call: TRBD1 (5 bases). Trimming cost V 3 bases and J 6 bases, with 18 bases left between them. The V gene's germline CDR1 is SGHNT and CDR2 YYREEE (reference sequence). The CDR3 contains 15 residues. The CDR3 nucleotides are TGTGCCAGCAGCTCCCCCTGGGGAGGGGCGAATGGCTACACCTTC. It is translated as CASSSPWGGANGYTF.

CDR3 nucleotide sequence: TGTGCCAGCAGCTTAACTGGGCAGCCTAATGAAAAACTGTTTTTT. Residues: CASSLTGQPNEKLFF. V and J are TRBV7-3 and TRBJ1-4, with D uncertain. Germline CDR1 SGHTA, CDR2 FQGTGA. V lost 0 bases and J lost 3, with 8 bases in between. This CDR3 contains 15 residues.

The chain is built from TRBV27 and TRBJ1-2, with D tentatively TRBD1 (5 bases). Germline V lookup: CDR1 MNHEY, CDR2 SMNVEV (reference sequence). The CDR3 contains 15 residues. V dropped 2 bases and J dropped 1 base, with 11 bases sitting between them. CDR3 coding DNA: TGTGCCAGCAGTTTAACTCGTCAGGGTAACTATGGCTACACCTTC. This codes for CASSLTRQGNYGYTF.

The chain employs TRBV2 and TRBJ1-6; no clear D gene. The CDR3 extends over 16 amino acids. Germline CDR1 SNHLY, CDR2 FYNNEI. V lost 7 bases and J lost 7, with 20 bases in between. CDR3 sequence: CASTMRRATGNSPLHF. The CDR3 region has the DNA TGTGCCAGCACCATGAGGAGGGCCACTGGGAATTCACCCCTCCACTTT.

A remark on this clone: Because the CDR3 is missing its conserved closing phenylalanine or tryptophan, this is likely a read error. The DNA is left out, because the CDR3 cannot be placed on it with certainty; the CDR3 is given as TCRdb lists it. The rearrangement uses TRBV20-1 and TRBJ2-7; whether TRBD1, the table's D call, matches the DNA was not checked. The CDR3 is 11 residues long, counting both termini. CDR1 DFQATT and CDR2 SNEGSKA come from the germline V gene (reference sequence). CDR3 sequence reads: CSARDGAGQFT.

Points on this clone: This CDR3 is missing its conserved last phenylalanine or tryptophan, likely due to a read error. The DNA is left out, because the CDR3 cannot be placed on it with certainty; the CDR3 is given as TCRdb lists it. V and J are TRBV12-3 or TRBV12-4 and TRBJ2-3; the tabulated D call, TRBD1, remains unverified against the DNA. The CDR3 spans 12 residues, counting both ends. CDR3: CASRPGQGPLRI.

This clone was seen just once. The rearrangement uses TRBV18 and TRBJ1-6, with D possibly TRBD1 on 6 matching bases. This CDR3 has 16 amino acids. Germline V gene lookup returns CDR1 KGHSH and CDR2 LQKENI. The V and J ends lost 1 base and 3 bases respectively, with 10 bases between them. The CDR3 here is CASSPRAGDYNSPLHF. Here the CDR3 DNA reads TGTGCCAGCTCACCACGGGCAGGGGACTATAATTCACCCCTCCACTTT.

This clone rates as medium-sized. Other DNA sequences within the sample encode an identical CDR3. The V and J genes are TRBV9 and TRBJ2-5; D perhaps matches TRBD2 (6 bases). The ends were cut back, 0 bases at V and 5 bases at J, with 8 bases in the middle. The CDR3 has 13 residues. Per the germline V gene, CDR1 is SGDLS and CDR2 is YYNGEE. CDR3 region: CASSVARDETQYF. The CDR3 DNA reads TGTGCCAGCAGCGTAGCGCGGGACGAGACCCAGTACTTC.